This entry is about one T cell receptor beta chain. The data derive from a study of cytomegalovirus exposure and HLA in healthy donors. Study summary: Earlier work reported 117 million unique TCR beta sequences from some 170 million T cells.

This PCR relied on a set of 60 Vbeta primers and 13 Jbeta primers. Libraries were prepared by immunoSEQ multiplex PCR; TCRdb keeps only in-frame clonotypes and omits some of them. The sample shows approximately 110,000 clones, roughly 80% of them seen only once. CDR1 is MNHEY and CDR2 is SMNVEV in the germline V gene (reference sequence). The CDR3 length is 13 residues. V was clipped by 9 bases and J by 10 bases; unmatched bases: 9. The chain carries TRBV27 and TRBJ2-2; 9 bases align to TRBD1. The sample comprised PBMCs. This TCR derives from a young man in good health and CMV-seropositive. CDR3 residues: CARKYRGRAELFF. For the CDR3, the DNA is TGTGCCAGGAAGTACAGGGGGCGTGCGGAGCTGTTTTTT.